This passage covers 15 T cell receptor beta chains from one sample sequenced in a study of CD8 T cells in ankylosing spondylitis. TCRdb re-derived calls from the 5' RACE reads in MiXCR, one entry per CDR3 protein. This sample has a few hundred thousand distinct CDR3 sequences, with around 10% found just once. Material: blood, either unsorted or a sorted T cell fraction (not recorded which). The receptor set was obtained from a male donor with ankylosing spondylitis or in good health (not recorded which).

This clonotype showed up many times. This chain links TRBV7-7 with TRBJ2-2; D not resolved. Between the trimmed V and J ends, which lost 6 bases and 3 bases, there was a span of 8 bases. Looked up from germline, CDR1 is SSHAT and CDR2 is FNYEAQ (reference sequence). The CDR3 is 13 residues long. Here the CDR3 reads CASRSPDTGELFF. CDR3 in DNA: TGTGCCAGCAGATCTCCGGACACCGGGGAGCTGTTTTTT.

The rearrangement links TRBV20-1 to TRBJ2-3, with 11 positions matching TRBD2. Germline CDR1 DFQATT, CDR2 SNEGSKA (reference sequence). The CDR3 runs to 12 residues. The V segment lost 5 bases and the J segment 14 bases; nucleotides outside the gene matches: 9. The CDR3 nucleotides read TGCAGTGCTGGGACTAGCGGAGGTGCGCGGTATTTT. Translated: CSAGTSGGARYF.

Ten or more counts support this clonotype. The J gene is TRBJ1-3, the V gene TRBV5-1, with TRBD1 matching over 10 bases. The V and J ends lost 0 bases and 6 bases, in that order; junction bases with no gene match: 6. Germline values: CDR1 SGHRS, CDR2 YFSETQ. The CDR3 loop spans 16 amino acids. DNA for the CDR3: TGCGCCAGCAGCTTGGTGGGGACAGGGGAGCTAAACACCATATATTTT. Translation: CASSLVGTGELNTIYF.

The chain joins TRBV7-9 to TRBJ1-1, with D unclear. Between the trimmed V and J ends, which lost 2 bases and 0 bases, there was a span of 16 bases. Germline V gene lookup returns CDR1 SEHNR and CDR2 FQNEAQ (reference sequence). CDR3 length: 17 amino acids. In nucleotides, the CDR3 is TGTGCCAGCAGCTTACACCCGGCGGGAATGATGAACACTGAAGCTTTCTTT. Translation gives CASSLHPAGMMNTEAFF.

The chain combines TRBV11-3 with TRBJ2-7; D uncertain. Between the trimmed V and J ends, which lost 7 bases and 0 bases, there was a span of 13 bases. The CDR3 is 14 residues long. Germline CDR1 reads SGHNT; CDR2 reads YENEEA. The CDR3 loop reads CASIKRRSSYEQYF. Here the CDR3 DNA reads TGTGCCAGCATCAAGAGACGGAGCTCCTACGAGCAGTACTTC.

CDR3 sequence reads: CASSYLGGLGASSYNSPLHF. CDR3 bases: TGCGCCAGCAGCTATTTAGGGGGTTTGGGCGCGAGCTCCTATAATTCACCCCTCCACTTT. This sequence joins TRBV5-1 and TRBJ1-6, with D possibly matching TRBD1 (6 bases). This CDR3 comprises 20 residues. The germline CDR1 and CDR2 sequences are SGHRS and YFSETQ. The ends were cut back, 3 bases at V and 0 bases at J, with 22 bases in the middle. The complete variable domain, with remaining parts taken from reference TRBV5-1 and TRBJ1-6, reads KAGVTQTPRYLIKTRGQQVTLSCSPISGHRSVSWYQQTPGQGLQFLFEYFSETQRNKGNFPGRFSGRQFSNSRSEMNVSTLELGDSALYLCASSYLGGLGASSYNSPLHFGNGTRLTVT.

In its sample, this clonotype was seen many times. The chain has TRBV5-1 and TRBJ2-1, with TRBD1 as a possible D gene (5 bases). Germline V gene sequence: CDR1 SGHRS, CDR2 YFSETQ. The CDR3 extends over 17 amino acids. V lost 6 bases, J lost 0 bases, and 19 bases lay in between. Here the CDR3 DNA reads TGCGCCAGCACCGACCCTGGGGCAGGCAGCTCCTACAATGAGCAGTTCTTC. This encodes CASTDPGAGSSYNEQFF.

There are many counts of this clonotype. This chain joins TRBV3-1 and TRBJ1-3; D gene unclear. The CDR3 runs to 16 residues. V lost 3 bases to trimming and J lost 0 bases, with 12 bases between them. Germline V gives CDR1 LGHDT, CDR2 YNNKEL (reference sequence). DNA of the CDR3: TGTGCCAGCAGCCACATACGGAGTAGCTCTGGAAACACCATATATTTT. Residues: CASSHIRSSSGNTIYF. Combining the CDR3 with reference TRBV3-1 and TRBJ1-3 gives the whole variable domain DTAVSQTPKYLVTQMGNDKSIKCEQNLGHDTMYWYKQDSKKFLKIMFSYNNKELIINETVPNRFSPKSPDKAHLNLHINSLELGDSAVYFCASSHIRSSSGNTIYFGEGSWLTVV.

Concerning this clonotype: A clone one base away is much larger, so this may be a read error. The V call is TRBV20-1, the J call TRBJ2-7; TRBD2 matches at 11 bases. Germline CDR1 and CDR2: DFQATT and SNEGSKA (reference sequence). This CDR3 comprises 15 residues. CDR3 in DNA: TGCTGTGCTAAAGGACTAGCGGGCGATTCCTACGAGCAGTACTTC. Residues: CCAKGLAGDSYEQYF.

This clonotype came up many times. The J gene is TRBJ1-4, the V gene TRBV12-3 or TRBV12-4; no firm D call. The V gene lost 3 bases and the J gene lost 7 bases, with 9 bases spanning the gap. The CDR3 has 13 residues. CDR3: CASSLGYGEKLFF. For the CDR3, the DNA is TGTGCCAGCAGTTTGGGATACGGTGAAAAACTGTTTTTT.

This clonotype was found many times. V and J are TRBV28 and TRBJ1-6, with D perhaps matching TRBD1 (6 bases). CDR3 length: 14 amino acids. Germline lookup yields CDR1 MDHEN and CDR2 SYDVKM. The V end lost 6 bases, the J end lost 4 bases, and 10 bases lay between the germline ends. For the CDR3, the DNA is TGTGCCAGCAGCCGGACAGCTTATAATTCACCCCTCCACTTT. Translation: CASSRTAYNSPLHF. The full variable domain, rest sourced from reference TRBV28 and TRBJ1-6, is DVKVTQSSRYLVKRTGEKVFLECVQDMDHENMFWYRQDPGLGLRLIYFSYDVKMKEKGDIPEGYSVSREKKERFSLILESASTNQTSMYLCASSRTAYNSPLHFGNGTRLTVT.

This clonotype was seen many times. The gene calls are TRBV5-1 and TRBJ2-3, with D possibly being TRBD2 (6 bases). Germline values: CDR1 SGHRS, CDR2 YFSETQ. There are 16 residues in the CDR3. The V end lost 3 bases, the J end lost 4 bases, and 18 bases lay between the germline ends. CDR3 residues: CASSSTGTPGPDTQYF. Here the CDR3 DNA reads TGCGCCAGCAGCTCAACGGGGACTCCGGGACCAGATACGCAGTATTTT.

This clonotype was recorded at least ten times. V is TRBV5-6 and J is TRBJ2-7, with D perhaps matching TRBD1 (6 bases). CDR3 length: 11 amino acids. Germline lookup yields CDR1 SGHDT and CDR2 YYEEEE. Trimming pared 5 bases from V and 8 bases from J, leaving 11 bases between. The CDR3 sequence: CASSFGQQQYF. The CDR3 nucleotides read TGTGCCAGCAGTTTCGGACAGCAGCAGTACTTC. The complete variable domain, with remaining parts taken from reference TRBV5-6 and TRBJ2-7, reads DAGVTQSPTHLIKTRGQQVTLRCSPKSGHDTVSWYQQALGQGPQFIFQYYEEEERQRGNFPDRFSGHQFPNYSSELNVNALLLGDSALYLCASSFGQQQYFGPGTRLTVT.

This clonotype has ten or more counts. The CDR3 DNA sequence: TGTGCCAGCACTCGACTAGCGGGAGGCGGCGATGAGCAGTTCTTC. It encodes CASTRLAGGGDEQFF. The rearrangement links TRBV6-4 to TRBJ2-1; 13 bases align to TRBD2. After removal of 7 bases from V and 8 bases from J, the junction contained 8 bases not matched to a gene. Per the germline V gene, CDR1 is MRHNA and CDR2 is SNTAGT. The CDR3 extends over 15 amino acids.

This clonotype has only a few counts. The J gene is TRBJ1-1, the V gene TRBV11-2; D not certain. Deletions cut 5 bases from V and 10 bases from J, with 14 bases between. Germline V gene lookup returns CDR1 SGHAT and CDR2 FQNNGV. This CDR3 is built from 12 residues. Here the CDR3 DNA reads TGTGCCAGCAGCCCCACCGGCTCACGAGCTTTCTTT. It is translated as CASSPTGSRAFF.